The next 30 T cell receptor beta chains were all read from a single sample in a study of human T cells and chemical hapten exposure. TCRdb redid the calling of the RACE reads with MiXCR, one entry per CDR3 protein. The table has 300,000 to 400,000 distinct CDR3 sequences, around 5.5% seen once; the top ten hold around 2.6%. Time point of the sample: pre-sensitization, week 0. The treatment was: therapeutic diphenylcyclopropenone sensitization with weekly scalp DPC. This material consisted of whole blood, taken in connection with sensitization to the hapten diphenylcyclopropenone (DPC). Receptors originate from a woman between 45 and 65 years old with alopecia areata. Some clones in this sample may be carry-over from other donors' samples.

This clonotype showed up many times. The chain carries TRBV6-5 and TRBJ2-4, with 9 bases matching TRBD2. The CDR3 loop spans 17 amino acids. J was trimmed by 2 bases and V by 6 bases; bases with no gene match: 11. Germline CDR1 reads MNHEY; CDR2 reads SVGAGI. CDR3 sequence reads: CASSIRAGGLTKNIQYF. The CDR3 nucleotides are TGTGCCAGCAGCATCAGAGCGGGGGGCTTAACCAAAAACATTCAGTACTTC.

This clonotype was seen only a few times. V is TRBV24-1 and J is TRBJ2-1, with D unresolved. The ends were cut back, 0 bases at V and 7 bases at J, with 12 bases in the middle. The CDR3 is 15 amino acids. Germline V gene lookup returns CDR1 KGHDR and CDR2 SFDVKD. CDR3 loop: CATSDLQSSANEQFF. The CDR3 DNA is TGTGCCACCAGTGATTTGCAGTCTTCGGCGAATGAGCAGTTCTTC.

This clonotype was found many times. J is TRBJ2-7 and V is TRBV28; 10 positions match TRBD2. Germline CDR1 reads MDHEN; CDR2 reads SYDVKM. V shed 6 bases and J 4 bases; nucleotides not matched to a gene: 6. This CDR3 comprises 14 residues. CDR3 DNA sequence: TGTGCCAGCAGCCGAGAGGGACTAGCGTACGAGCAGTACTTC. It specifies CASSREGLAYEQYF.

There are a few counts of this clonotype. The chain links TRBV5-6 to TRBJ1-1, with D perhaps TRBD1 (5 bases). Trimming removed 3 bases from V and 1 base from J, with 13 bases in between. The CDR3 is 15 amino acids. Per germline, CDR1 SGHDT and CDR2 YYEEEE. CDR3 in DNA: TGTGCCAGCAGCTGGGGCCCAGGCTCGAACACTGAAGCTTTCTTT. Residues: CASSWGPGSNTEAFF. The variable domain in full, with the rest retrieved from reference TRBV5-6 and TRBJ1-1, is DAGVTQSPTHLIKTRGQQVTLRCSPKSGHDTVSWYQQALGQGPQFIFQYYEEEERQRGNFPDRFSGHQFPNYSSELNVNALLLGDSALYLCASSWGPGSNTEAFFGQGTRLTVV.

On this clonotype itself: Since a much larger clone is just one base distant, this may be a read error. The chain links TRBV7-9 to TRBJ2-5, with D perhaps being TRBD1 or TRBD2 (6 bases each). Germline V CDR1 and CDR2: SEHNR, FQNEAQ (reference sequence). The CDR3 runs 15 residues. The DNA of the CDR3 is TGTTCCAGCAGCCCCATGGGGGGCGGGAAAGAGACCCAGTACTTC. Translated: CSSSPMGGGKETQYF. Based on the CDR3 plus reference TRBV7-9 and TRBJ2-5, the full variable domain is DTGVSQNPRHKITKRGQNVTFRCDPISEHNRLYWYRQTLGQGPEFLTYFQNEAQLEKSRLLSDRFSAERPKGSFSTLEIQRTEQGDSAMYLCSSSPMGGGKETQYFGPGTRLLVL.

In its sample, this clonotype was seen many times. V usage is TRBV7-2 and J usage is TRBJ2-3; no clear D gene. There are 13 residues in the CDR3. Looked up from germline, CDR1 is SGHTA and CDR2 is FQGNSA. Trimming removed 5 bases from V and 4 bases from J, with 10 bases in between. The CDR3 nucleotides are TGTGCCAGCAGCCCTGGACCACCAGATACGCAGTATTTT. Translation gives CASSPGPPDTQYF.

This clonotype has ten or more counts. The V and J genes are TRBV7-2 and TRBJ2-7, with TRBD2 identical over 7 bases. V lost 3 bases to trimming and J lost 7 bases; unmatched junction nucleotides: 6. CDR3 length: 13 residues. CDR1 is SGHTA and CDR2 is FQGNSA in the germline V gene. CDR3: CASSLAGVGEQYF. The CDR3 nucleotides are TGTGCCAGCAGCTTGGCGGGAGTTGGTGAGCAGTACTTC. The variable domain in full, completed from reference TRBV7-2 and TRBJ2-7, reads GAGVSQSPSNKVTEKGKDVELRCDPISGHTALYWYRQSLGQGLEFLIYFQGNSAPDKSGLPSDRFSAERTGGSVSTLTIQRTQQEDSAVYLCASSLAGVGEQYFGPGTRLTVT.

This clonotype has at least ten counts. The CDR3 DNA reads as TGTGCCAGCAGTTACCAGGCAGGGAACACCGGGGAGCTGTTTTTT. Translated, it gives CASSYQAGNTGELFF. The chain joins TRBV6-2 or TRBV6-3 to TRBJ2-2; D unresolved. CDR1 MNHEY and CDR2 SVGEGT come from the germline V gene. The V end was cut by 2 bases, the J end by 1 base, with 8 bases between. The CDR3 sequence is 15 residues long.

In this sample, this clonotype turned up many times. The chain joins TRBV5-1 to TRBJ2-7, with D perhaps matching TRBD1 (5 bases). Germline V gene lookup returns CDR1 SGHRS and CDR2 YFSETQ. Trimming shortened V by 3 bases and J by 6 bases, and 16 bases separated the two germline ends. The CDR3 covers 14 residues. The CDR3 loop is CASSYTGSAREQYF. The CDR3 DNA reads TGCGCCAGCAGCTATACAGGATCGGCACGCGAGCAGTACTTC.

In the case of this clonotype: This may stem from a read error, because a much larger clone lies one nucleotide away. The CDR3 does not close with the conserved phenylalanine or tryptophan, likely indicating a read error. The chain couples TRBV5-1 to TRBJ2-7; D is undetermined. The CDR3 is 14 residues long. Germline V gene sequence: CDR1 SGHRS, CDR2 YFSETQ. V shed 4 bases and J shed 0 bases, with 11 bases lying between them. CDR3 loop: CASSTDGSSYEQYI. The CDR3 DNA follows: TGCGCCAGCAGCACGGACGGTAGCTCCTACGAGCAGTACATC.

The sample holds one count of this clonotype. CDR3 in DNA: TGTGCCAGCAGCAAAGTCCCGGACAGGACTTATGGCTACACCTTC. Translation gives CASSKVPDRTYGYTF. The chain links TRBV21-1 to TRBJ1-2; TRBD1, as called in the table, went unchecked against the DNA. TRBV21-1 is a documented pseudogene. CDR3 size: 15 residues.

V usage is TRBV12-3 or TRBV12-4 and J usage is TRBJ1-5; D is possibly TRBD1 (5 bases). The CDR3 is 13 amino acids. Trimming took off 5 bases at V and 5 bases at J, with 10 bases between the two ends. CDR3 sequence: CASSRGVHQPQHF. The CDR3 DNA follows: TGTGCCAGCAGTAGGGGCGTCCATCAGCCCCAGCATTTT.

V gene TRBV6-5 combines with J gene TRBJ1-1; tentative D call: TRBD1 (6 bases). This CDR3 contains 15 residues. Germline V gene lookup returns CDR1 MNHEY and CDR2 SVGAGI. V gave up 0 bases and J gave up 1 base, with 9 bases separating them. The CDR3 coding sequence is TGTGCCAGCAGTTACTCGATGGACAGGAACACTGAAGCTTTCTTT. Its translation is CASSYSMDRNTEAFF.

This clonotype came up many times. V usage is TRBV5-6 and J usage is TRBJ1-5; possibly TRBD1 for D (5 bases). Germline V gene lookup returns CDR1 SGHDT and CDR2 YYEEEE. CDR3 length equals 17 residues. The germline V and J ends were trimmed by 2 bases and 0 bases, with 15 bases remaining between them. The CDR3 sequence: CASSFFSADSSNQPQHF. The CDR3 nucleotides are TGTGCCAGCAGCTTTTTCTCGGCAGACAGTAGCAATCAGCCCCAGCATTTT.

The chain links TRBV9 to TRBJ2-1, with a possible D match to TRBD1 (7 bases). Between the trimmed V and J ends, which lost 0 bases and 6 bases, there was a span of 13 bases. The germline CDR1 and CDR2 sequences are SGDLS and YYNGEE. The CDR3 is 15 amino acids. The CDR3 sequence: CASSVVGGGGNEQFF. CDR3 in DNA: TGTGCCAGCAGCGTAGTTGGAGGGGGCGGCAATGAGCAGTTCTTC.

This clonotype was counted ten times or more. The gene calls are TRBV7-2 and TRBJ1-4; D not resolved. Germline assignment: CDR1 SGHTA and CDR2 FQGNSA. Trimming removed 5 bases at V and 8 bases at J, with 12 bases between. The CDR3 spans 13 residues. CDR3 region: CASSPRVGEKLFF. As DNA, the CDR3 is TGTGCCAGCAGCCCTAGGGTTGGCGAAAAACTGTTTTTT. The entire variable domain, with the rest obtained from reference TRBV7-2 and TRBJ1-4, is as follows: GAGVSQSPSNKVTEKGKDVELRCDPISGHTALYWYRQSLGQGLEFLIYFQGNSAPDKSGLPSDRFSAERTGGSVSTLTIQRTQQEDSAVYLCASSPRVGEKLFFGSGTQLSVL.

The sample holds a few counts of this clonotype. V is TRBV9 and J is TRBJ2-1, with 9 positions matching TRBD1. After removal of 3 bases from V and 6 bases from J, the junction contained 4 bases not matched to a gene. Germline V lookup: CDR1 SGDLS, CDR2 YYNGEE. This CDR3 is built from 14 residues. CDR3 residues: CASSAGGQGNEQFF. The CDR3 region has the DNA TGTGCCAGCAGCGCGGGGGGACAGGGCAATGAGCAGTTCTTC.

Ten or more counts support this clonotype. This chain joins TRBV27 and TRBJ1-6; a weak D match, TRBD1 (5 bases). The V gene lost 5 bases and the J gene lost 10 bases, with 12 bases spanning the gap. Looked up from germline, CDR1 is MNHEY and CDR2 is SMNVEV (reference sequence). The CDR3 is 13 residues long. The CDR3 loop reads CASSPDRGSPLHF. The CDR3 DNA sequence: TGTGCCAGCAGTCCCGATCGGGGGTCACCCCTCCACTTT.

This clonotype has a count of ten or more. The chain has TRBV5-5 and TRBJ2-5, with TRBD2 matching 9 bases. The trim removed 4 bases at V and 5 bases at J, leaving 12 bases unmatched. The CDR3 has 16 amino acids. Germline V gene lookup returns CDR1 SGHKS and CDR2 YYEKEE (reference sequence). CDR3 DNA sequence: TGTGCCAGCAGCCGAGGGAGGGGACTAGCAGAGGAGACCCAGTACTTC. The encoded protein is CASSRGRGLAEETQYF.

This chain joins TRBV3-1 and TRBJ1-6; perhaps TRBD1 as D (5 bases). This CDR3 spans 13 amino acids. The germline V gene encodes CDR1 LGHDT and CDR2 YNNKEL (reference sequence). Trimming shortened V by 0 bases and J by 12 bases, and 9 bases separated the two germline ends. CDR3 protein: CASSQEQVLPLHF. In DNA, the CDR3 is TGTGCCAGCAGCCAAGAACAGGTATTACCCCTCCACTTT.

This clonotype showed up many times. V is TRBV9 and J is TRBJ1-3; D gene uncertain. V was cut by 0 bases and J by 0 bases, with 7 bases left in between. The CDR3 length is 15 residues. The germline V gene encodes CDR1 SGDLS and CDR2 YYNGEE. In DNA, the CDR3 is TGTGCCAGCAGCGTAGGAGCAAACTCTGGAAACACCATATATTTT. Protein sequence: CASSVGANSGNTIYF.

V is TRBV13 and J is TRBJ1-2; D ambiguous. This CDR3 contains 13 residues. V was cut by 0 bases and J by 7 bases, with 9 bases left in between. Per germline, CDR1 PRHDT and CDR2 FYEKMQ (reference sequence). The CDR3 DNA reads as TGTGCCAGCAGCTTAGGCCGGCACCCTGGCTACACCTTC. Translation gives CASSLGRHPGYTF.

At least ten counts were recorded for this clonotype. V and J are TRBV12-3 or TRBV12-4 and TRBJ2-1; 8 nucleotides line up with TRBD1. The CDR3 sequence is 16 residues long. The junction had 8 bases not matched to a gene; V was cut back by 6 bases and J by 1 base. CDR3 sequence reads: CASSLGTGRSYNEQFF. The CDR3 DNA is TGTGCCAGCAGCTTGGGGACAGGAAGATCCTACAATGAGCAGTTCTTC.

The J gene is TRBJ1-6, the V gene TRBV6-5; D is undetermined. The germline V and J ends were trimmed by 2 bases and 7 bases, with 12 bases remaining between them. The germline V gene has CDR1 MNHEY and CDR2 SVGAGI. The CDR3 consists of 15 residues. CDR3 in amino acids: CASSYRQIPNSPLHF. The CDR3 bases are TGTGCCAGCAGTTACAGGCAGATCCCAAATTCACCCCTCCACTTT.

This clonotype was detected a few times. This rearrangement joins TRBV27 to TRBJ1-1; tentative D call: TRBD1 (6 bases). Between the trimmed V and J ends, which lost 5 bases and 11 bases, there was a span of 18 bases. From germline, CDR1 is MNHEY and CDR2 SMNVEV (reference sequence). This CDR3 comprises 13 residues. The CDR3 protein is CASSLARGATAFF. The CDR3 region has the DNA TGTGCCAGCAGTCTAGCCCGGGGGGCGACGGCTTTCTTT.

The table lists this clonotype with a few counts. The rearrangement uses TRBV5-1 and TRBJ2-1, with 13 bases fitting TRBD2. CDR1 SGHRS and CDR2 YFSETQ come from the germline V gene. The length of the CDR3 is 13 residues. Losses at the gene ends were 4 bases for V and 10 bases for J; bases not matched to a gene: 2. The CDR3 here is CASSTGLAGEQFF. Written as DNA, the CDR3 is TGCGCCAGCAGCACGGGACTAGCGGGAGAGCAGTTCTTC.

This clonotype has at least ten counts. The CDR3: CATRTYNEQFF. CDR3 nucleotide sequence: TGTGCCACCCGTACCTACAATGAGCAGTTCTTC. The chain has TRBV2 and TRBJ2-1, with D uncertain. The CDR3 is 11 amino acids. The germline gives CDR1 SNHLY, CDR2 FYNNEI. V was cut by 10 bases and J by 2 bases, with 6 bases left in between.

This sequence joins TRBV12-3 or TRBV12-4 and TRBJ2-5; D gene unclear. Deletions cut 3 bases from V and 1 base from J, with 6 bases between. The CDR3 is 13 amino acids. The CDR3 sequence is CASSFAPQETQYF. For the CDR3, the DNA is TGTGCCAGCAGTTTCGCGCCCCAAGAGACCCAGTACTTC.

This clonotype occurred a few times. The genes are TRBV29-1 and TRBJ1-1, with D possibly matching TRBD1 (6 bases). CDR1 and CDR2 from the germline V gene are SQVTM and ANQGSEA. V lost 7 bases and J 3 bases, leaving 15 bases between the germline ends. This CDR3 has 13 residues. The CDR3 DNA sequence: TGCAGCGCTGACACAGGGTCACACACTGAAGCTTTCTTT. This gives the protein CSADTGSHTEAFF.

The chain couples TRBV11-2 to TRBJ1-1, with 11 bases fitting TRBD1. The germline V gene has CDR1 SGHAT and CDR2 FQNNGV. The CDR3 sequence is 16 residues long. V trimming: 4 bases; J trimming: 6 bases; junction bases outside the gene matches: 10. CDR3 coding DNA: TGTGCCAGCAGCTCACCCGCGGGACAGGGGGACCCTGAAGCTTTCTTT. Its protein product is CASSSPAGQGDPEAFF.